These T cell receptor beta chains were read from a single sample in a study of blood T cell repertoires in COVID-19. Sequencing used immunoSEQ multiplex PCR; TCRdb keeps in-frame clones, though not all of them. Among 130,000 or so clones listed, 88% were seen once. Sequenced: peripheral blood. The receptor source for this set is a human donor with COVID-19, enrolled during active disease. The donor label of this sample is uncertain. Each CDR3 is given with its conserved first and last residue. D genes are given only for firm matches. The size entry is marked missing in some rows and otherwise reads once, few, many or a size class.

length	D	size	V	J	DNA	CDR3
15	.	once	TRBV28	TRBJ2-2	TGTGCCAGCAGTTGGATGGTGGGGGGTATCGGGGAGCTGTTTTTT	CASSWMVGGIGELFF
14	.	.	TRBV6-5	TRBJ1-5	TGTGCCAGCAGTTACCTCGCAGGGCTTCAGCCCCAGCATTTT	CASSYLAGLQPQHF
13	.	few	TRBV6-5	TRBJ2-3	TGTGCCAGCAGGGCGACTAGCACAGATACGCAGTATTTT	CASRATSTDTQYF
14	.	once	TRBV5-4	TRBJ2-3	TGTGCCAGCAGCTTGCAACGGAGCACAGATACGCAGTATTTT	CASSLQRSTDTQYF
15	.	.	TRBV4-1	TRBJ1-2	TGCGCCAGCAGCCAAGTACGGGGAGGGTCAGGGGGCTACACCTTC	CASSQVRGGSGGYTF
14	.	.	TRBV9	TRBJ1-4	TGTGCCAGCAGCCGAAATGACAGGAGTGAAAAACTGTTTTTT	CASSRNDRSEKLFF
15	TRBD1	.	TRBV24-1	TRBJ2-5	TGTGCCACCAGTGACCCTGACAGGGCACAAGAGACCCAGTACTTC	CATSDPDRAQETQYF
15	TRBD1	.	TRBV7-9	TRBJ2-1	TGTGCCAGCAGCGTAAGACAGGGACCCTCCCTTGAGCAGTTCTTC	CASSVRQGPSLEQFF
14	.	.	TRBV25-1	TRBJ1-1	TGTGCCAGCAGTGAAGCGGGGGGAAACACTGAAGCTTTCTTT	CASSEAGGNTEAFF
12	TRBD2	.	TRBV11-3	TRBJ2-1	TGTGCCAGCAGCCCCTCAGCGGGAGCGCAGTTCTTC	CASSPSAGAQFF
16	TRBD1	.	TRBV5-1	TRBJ2-5	TGCGCCAGCAGCTTCTCCGGGACAGGGACAGAAGAGACCCAGTACTTC	CASSFSGTGTEETQYF
14	TRBD1	.	TRBV2	TRBJ1-5	TGTGCCAGCACTAAGGGACAGGGAAATCAGCCCCAGCATTTT	CASTKGQGNQPQHF
15	.	.	TRBV5-6	TRBJ2-5	TGTGCCAGCAGCTTGTACGGGGGGCAGGGGGAGACCCAGTACTTC	CASSLYGGQGETQYF
14	TRBD1	.	TRBV14	TRBJ1-6	TGTGCCAGCAGCCAAGATCAGGGGGATTCACCCCTCCACTTT	CASSQDQGDSPLHF
16	TRBD2	.	TRBV7-3	TRBJ2-3	TGTGCCAGCAGCTCGGGAGCGGGGGGGCCTACAGATACGCAGTATTTT	CASSSGAGGPTDTQYF
13	TRBD1	.	TRBV11-2	TRBJ1-2	TGTGCCAGCAGCATCGGACAGGGGCCTTCACACACCTTC	CASSIGQGPSHTF
16	TRBD1	.	TRBV5-5	TRBJ1-6	TGTGCCAGCAGCTCCGGGACAGGGCTGTATAATTCACCCCTCCACTTT	CASSSGTGLYNSPLHF
14	.	.	TRBV5-1	TRBJ2-2	TGCGCCAGCACCGGGGGACCTTACACCGGGGAGCTGTTTTTT	CASTGGPYTGELFF
14	TRBD1	.	TRBV27	TRBJ1-1	TGTGCCAGCAGTGTAGGGGACAGACGCACTGAAGCTTTCTTT	CASSVGDRRTEAFF
16	TRBD1	.	TRBV6-7	TRBJ2-7	TGTGCCAGCAGTTCACCGAGACAGGGGGTCGACTACGAGCAGTACTTC	CASSSPRQGVDYEQYF
19	.	.	TRBV5-1	TRBJ2-3	TGCGCCAGCAGATTGCTCTCAACAGGGCAAGCGGGGCTCACAGATACGCAGTATTTT	CASRLLSTGQAGLTDTQYF
12	.	.	TRBV5-1	TRBJ1-1	TGCGCCAGCAGCTTGGACGGCGGAGAAGCTTTCTTT	CASSLDGGEAFF
13	TRBD1	.	TRBV28	TRBJ2-7	TGTGCCAGCAGCGGACAGGACCTGGTTGAGCAGTACTTC	CASSGQDLVEQYF
14	TRBD2	.	TRBV11-3	TRBJ2-1	TGTGCCAGCAGCTTAGCGGGAGGAGGGAATGAGCAGTTCTTC	CASSLAGGGNEQFF
12	.	.	TRBV13	TRBJ2-7	TGTGCCAGCAGCTCCGCCGGGGGCGAGCAGTACTTC	CASSSAGGEQYF
14	TRBD1	.	TRBV11-2	TRBJ1-6	TGTGCCAGCAGCTTAGGGGACAGGGGTTCACCCCTCCACTTT	CASSLGDRGSPLHF
14	.	few	TRBV25-1	TRBJ1-1	TGTGCCAGCAGTGACTCCGGGACATCCGATGAAGCTTTCTTT	CASSDSGTSDEAFF
18	TRBD2	.	TRBV10-2	TRBJ2-3	TGCGCCAGCAGTGTTTCTCAGACTAGCGGGGGGCATACAGATACGCAGTATTTT	CASSVSQTSGGHTDTQYF